These 4 T cell receptor beta chains were sequenced from one sample in a study of beta chain features in type 1 diabetes. Their antigens are not known. What was sequenced were expressed TCRB transcripts, since all of the isolated RNA had been reverse transcribed. Generated by immunoSEQ multiplex PCR, the TCRdb table keeps only in-frame clones and is missing some. The sample has under 400,000 clones, around an eighth seen once; the top ten hold 0.0085% to 0.012%. Study-wide results and limits: Among all four CD4+ subsets, Type 1 diabetes patients had TCRB CDR3s that were moderately but significantly shorter.

The sequenced material came from naive CD4+ T cells from blood. Receptors were obtained from a woman younger than 30 with type 1 diabetes.

This clone occurred a few times. The rearrangement uses TRBV4-3 and TRBJ2-7; 8 nucleotides agree with TRBD1. The V segment lost 0 bases and the J segment 3 bases; nucleotides outside the gene matches: 1. This CDR3 is 14 amino acids long. The germline gives CDR1 LGHNA, CDR2 YSLEER. The CDR3 loop is CASSQDGTGYEQYF. CDR3 in DNA: TGCGCCAGCAGCCAAGATGGGACAGGCTACGAGCAGTACTTC.

This chain uses TRBV9 with TRBJ2-7, with 7 bases fitting TRBD1. CDR3 length: 15 amino acids. Unmatched junction bases numbered 10, after V lost 2 bases and J lost 5 bases. The germline gives CDR1 SGDLS, CDR2 YYNGEE. CDR3 in DNA: TGTGCCAGCAGCGTGGGGGTCGGGACAGTTCACGAGCAGTACTTC. It translates to CASSVGVGTVHEQYF.

This clone has more than one count but fewer than ten. This CDR3 is CASSTRRDNQPQHF. The CDR3, as DNA: TGTGCCAGCAGCACCCGACGGGACAATCAGCCCCAGCATTTT. This chain joins TRBV5-6 and TRBJ1-5; D unresolved. This CDR3 has 14 amino acids. Between the trimmed V and J ends, which lost 4 bases and 3 bases, there was a span of 11 bases. Germline loops: CDR1 SGHDT, CDR2 YYEEEE.

This clone was picked up a small number of times. The gene calls are TRBV14 and TRBJ1-2, with D possibly being TRBD1 (6 bases). CDR1 and CDR2 from the germline V gene are SGHDN and FVKESK. CDR3 length equals 13 residues. With 6 bases removed from V and 4 bases from J, the gap between germline ends came to 12 bases. Here the CDR3 reads CASRPPGAYGYTF. CDR3 nucleotide sequence: TGTGCCAGCAGACCTCCAGGGGCCTATGGCTACACCTTC.